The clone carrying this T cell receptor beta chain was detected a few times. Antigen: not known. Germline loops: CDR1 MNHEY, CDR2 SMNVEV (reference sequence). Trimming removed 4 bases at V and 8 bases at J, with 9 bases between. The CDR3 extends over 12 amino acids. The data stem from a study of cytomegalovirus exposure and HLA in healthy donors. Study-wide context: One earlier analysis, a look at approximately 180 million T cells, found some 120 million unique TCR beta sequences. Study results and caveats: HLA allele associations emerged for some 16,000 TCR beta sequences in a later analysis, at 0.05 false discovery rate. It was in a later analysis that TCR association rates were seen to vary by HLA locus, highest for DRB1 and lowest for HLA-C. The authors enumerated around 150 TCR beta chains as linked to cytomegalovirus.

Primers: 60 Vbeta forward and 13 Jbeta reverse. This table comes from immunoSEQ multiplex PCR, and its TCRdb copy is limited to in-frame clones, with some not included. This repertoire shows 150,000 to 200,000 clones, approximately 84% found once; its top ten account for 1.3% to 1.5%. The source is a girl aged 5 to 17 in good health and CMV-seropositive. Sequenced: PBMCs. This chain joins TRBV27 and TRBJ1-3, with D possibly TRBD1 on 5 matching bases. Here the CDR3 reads CASSSQGDTIYF. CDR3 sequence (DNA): TGTGCCAGCAGTTCTCAGGGTGACACCATATATTTT.